A selection of T cell receptor beta chains follows, all from one sample in a study of CD8+ T cells in alopecia areata. Here immunoSEQ multiplex PCR was the method, and the copy in TCRdb shows in-frame clones only, minus some. Of 200,000 or so clones listed, 58% are singletons. The source was CD4+ T cells sorted from blood, collected at week 24, from a patient treated with tofacitinib. The source of these receptors is a human donor with alopecia areata. CDR3s include the opening cysteine and the closing phenylalanine or tryptophan. Fields, in order: D gene, J gene, clone size, V gene, CDR3 DNA, CDR3 protein. A D gene is named only where the DNA matches it firmly. A row's size may be missing; if present it is once, few, many or a size class.

TRBD2,TRBJ2-3,once,TRBV4-1,TGCGCCAGCAGCCAAGACGCGGGGGTGATCCCAGATACGCAGTATTTT,CASSQDAGVIPDTQYF
.,TRBJ2-3,.,TRBV7-2,TGTGCCAGCAGCCAAGCCACAGATACGCAGTATTTT,CASSQATDTQYF
TRBD1,TRBJ2-7,.,TRBV30,TGTGCCTGGAGTGTGACAGGGGGTGACGAGCAGTACTTC,CAWSVTGGDEQYF
.,TRBJ1-2,.,TRBV19,TGTGCCAGTAGTATAGGAGGGGAAGCTGCCTATGGCTACACCTTC,CASSIGGEAAYGYTF
TRBD1,TRBJ1-2,few,TRBV7-3,TGTGCCAGCAGCTTAGGGGGACAGGGGAGCTACACCTTC,CASSLGGQGSYTF
.,TRBJ1-1,few,TRBV5-6,TGTGCCAGCAGCTTGCTTGTGGGGGCTGAAGCTTTCTTT,CASSLLVGAEAFF
TRBD1,TRBJ2-2,.,TRBV7-8,TGTGCCAGCAGCGCCGGACCAGGGGGCGACGACACCGGGGAGCTGTTTTTT,CASSAGPGGDDTGELFF
.,TRBJ1-2,.,TRBV30,TGTGCCTGGAGTGATGCCTTTAACTATGGCTACACCTTC,CAWSDAFNYGYTF
.,TRBJ1-2,.,TRBV14,TGTGCCAGCAGCCAAGATCGGGCCCCTCGATCTGGCTACACCTTC,CASSQDRAPRSGYTF
.,TRBJ2-1,.,TRBV11-3,TGTGCCAGCAGCCTCTACGGGCAGGGTTACAATGAGCAGTTCTTC,CASSLYGQGYNEQFF
.,TRBJ2-3,.,TRBV27,TGTGCCAGCAGTTTCAGTAAGGGATCTAGCACAGATACGCAGTATTTT,CASSFSKGSSTDTQYF
TRBD2,TRBJ2-3,.,TRBV5-1,TGCGCCAGCAGCCCAACGATAGCGGGACTCACAGATACGCAGTATTTT,CASSPTIAGLTDTQYF
.,TRBJ1-6,.,TRBV23-1,TGCGCCAGCAGGTCGGGGGCGCAAAGGTCACCCCTCCACTTT,CASRSGAQRSPLHF
TRBD2,TRBJ2-3,few,TRBV30,TGTGCCTGGAGTGCGGGAGGGCCCCCAGATACGCAGTATTTT,CAWSAGGPPDTQYF
.,TRBJ2-3,once,TRBV4-1,TGCGCCAGCAGCCAAGCAGCCGCCACGAGGGATACGCAGTATTTT,CASSQAAATRDTQYF
.,TRBJ2-7,few,TRBV23-1,TGCGCCAGCAGTCAATGTGACTCCCAGAGCTCCTACGAGCAGTACTTC,CASSQCDSQSSYEQYF
.,TRBJ1-2,.,TRBV5-1,TGCGCCAGCAGCTTGGGGGATTATGGCTACACCTTC,CASSLGDYGYTF
.,TRBJ2-5,.,TRBV2,TGTGCCAGCAGTGTTGACAGCTTCCAAGAGACCCAGTACTTC,CASSVDSFQETQYF
.,TRBJ1-5,.,TRBV2,TGTGCCAGCAGTGAATCCGGGAGCAATCAGCCCCAGCATTTT,CASSESGSNQPQHF
.,TRBJ1-2,.,TRBV18,TGTGCCAGCTCACGGGCCAGTAACTATGGCTACACCTTC,CASSRASNYGYTF
TRBD1,TRBJ1-5,.,TRBV4-1,TGCGCCAGCAGCCCAAAGGGGACAGGGACCAATCAGCCCCAGCATTTT,CASSPKGTGTNQPQHF
.,TRBJ1-2,.,TRBV2,TGTGCCAGCAGACGAGCCGGGACGGAGTATGGCTACACCTTC,CASRRAGTEYGYTF
.,TRBJ1-4,.,TRBV5-1,TGCGCCAGCAGCCCCACCGGGTTCCAGGATGAAAAACTGTTTTTT,CASSPTGFQDEKLFF
.,TRBJ2-6,.,TRBV27,TGTGCCAGCTGGGACGGCCTATCTGGGGCCAACGTCCTGACTTTC,CASWDGLSGANVLTF
TRBD1,TRBJ2-3,.,TRBV5-1,TGCGCCAGCAGGCCTAGGACAGGGGCTGAAGATACGCAGTATTTT,CASRPRTGAEDTQYF
.,TRBJ2-3,.,TRBV7-9,TGTGCCAGCAGCTTAGCGGGAGACTTCACAGATACGCAGTATTTT,CASSLAGDFTDTQYF
TRBD2,TRBJ2-2,.,TRBV28,TGTGCCAGCACTGGGGGGGGCACCGGGGAGCTGTTTTTT,CASTGGGTGELFF
.,TRBJ2-4,once,TRBV5-6,TGTGCCAGCAGCTTGGTACAGGGTACCCAAAACATTCAGTACTTC,CASSLVQGTQNIQYF
.,TRBJ1-1,.,TRBV7-9,TGTGCCAGCAGATTAGACAGGTTGAACACTGAAGCTTTCTTT,CASRLDRLNTEAFF
TRBD1,TRBJ2-1,.,TRBV29-1,TGCAGCGTTCATAAAGGTGACAGGGGCAATGAGCAGTTCTTC,CSVHKGDRGNEQFF
.,TRBJ1-5,few,TRBV7-9,TGTGCCAGCAGCTTAGACGGTCAGCCCCAGCATTTT,CASSLDGQPQHF
TRBD1,TRBJ1-5,.,TRBV18,TGTGCCAGCTCCTTCGACAGGGGAAGCAATCAGCCCCAGCATTTT,CASSFDRGSNQPQHF
TRBD1,TRBJ1-4,.,TRBV2,TGTGCCAGCAGTTTCCCGGGACAGGGTAATGAAAAACTGTTTTTT,CASSFPGQGNEKLFF
.,TRBJ2-5,.,TRBV25-1,TGTGCCAGCGGGGCAAGTGAGACCCAGTACTTC,CASGASETQYF
.,TRBJ2-3,.,TRBV15,TGTGCCACCAGCAGATACAGTGGCACAGATACGCAGTATTTT,CATSRYSGTDTQYF
.,TRBJ2-3,once,TRBV30,TGTGCCTGGAGAGGTAACGGATCCCCCGCAGATACGCAGTATTTT,CAWRGNGSPADTQYF
TRBD2,TRBJ2-1,.,TRBV10-3,TGTGCCATCAGTGAGTACGCCGCTAGCGGGGGGGCCAATGAGCAGTTCTTC,CAISEYAASGGANEQFF
.,TRBJ2-7,.,TRBV15,TGTGCCACCAGCAGAGATCAGCGCTACGAGCAGTACTTC,CATSRDQRYEQYF
.,TRBJ2-7,few,TRBV5-1,TGCGCCAGCAGCAGACAGGACTCCTACGAGCAGTACTTC,CASSRQDSYEQYF
.,TRBJ2-3,few,TRBV10-3,TGTGCCATCAGAGGACAGCATCCAGATACGCAGTATTTT,CAIRGQHPDTQYF
.,TRBJ1-1,few,TRBV6-6,TGTGCCAGCTCGGGGGCGCTCACTGAAGCTTTCTTT,CASSGALTEAFF
.,TRBJ2-7,.,TRBV2,TGTGCCAGCAGTGAAGGGACGTTAAAAGCCTACGAGCAGTACTTC,CASSEGTLKAYEQYF
.,TRBJ1-5,many,TRBV21-1,TGTGCCAGCAGCGTACGCCACAGGGGAAATCAGCCCCAGCATTTT,CASSVRHRGNQPQHF
.,TRBJ1-1,few,TRBV7-9,TGTGCCAGCAGCCCCGAGACAGAGAACACTGAAGCTTTCTTT,CASSPETENTEAFF
.,TRBJ1-1,.,TRBV9,TGTGCCAGCAGCGCCTCTGGACAGTCTGAAGCTTTCTTT,CASSASGQSEAFF
.,TRBJ2-2,.,TRBV18,TGTGCCAGCTCACAGGACAGAACCGGGGAGCTGTTTTTT,CASSQDRTGELFF
.,TRBJ2-5,.,TRBV5-1,TGCGCCAGTCAGATTCAAGAGACCCAGTACTTC,CASQIQETQYF
.,TRBJ1-2,few,TRBV2,TGTGCCAGCATTAAGACAGCTCCTAACTATGGCTACACCTTC,CASIKTAPNYGYTF
TRBD1,TRBJ2-1,.,TRBV10-3,TGTGGTACCGGGACAGGGTTCTACAATGAGCAGTTCTTC,CGTGTGFYNEQFF
.,TRBJ1-4,few,TRBV4-1,TGCGCCAGCAGCCAAGGGCCCTCCCCCCGGGACAAACATGAAAAACTGTTTTTT,CASSQGPSPRDKHEKLFF
.,TRBJ2-4,.,TRBV6-5,TGTGCCAGCAGGGAGCAGGGGCTAGCCAAAAACATTCAGTACTTC,CASREQGLAKNIQYF
.,TRBJ2-1,.,TRBV11-2,TGTGCCAGCAGCCTAAATAGCGGAACCTACAATGAGCAGTTCTTC,CASSLNSGTYNEQFF
.,TRBJ1-1,.,TRBV11-3,TGTGCCAGCAGCTTAGACAGCTACACTGAAGCTTTCTTT,CASSLDSYTEAFF
.,TRBJ1-2,.,TRBV4-2,TGTGCCAGCAGCCAAAGCCCGACGGCGAACTATGGCTACACCTTC,CASSQSPTANYGYTF
.,TRBJ2-2,.,TRBV7-6,TGTGCCAGCAGACCCGGTACCAAGAACACCGGGGAGCTGTTTTTT,CASRPGTKNTGELFF